A selection of T cell receptor beta chains follows, all from one sample in a study of T cell responses to AZD1222 COVID-19 vaccine. Some clones are missing from TCRdb's copy, which holds only in-frame ones; the method was immunoSEQ multiplex PCR. Among some 150,000 clones listed, over 80% were seen once. Sequenced here: peripheral blood, sampled 28 days after the second dose of the MenACWY control vaccine. These TCRs come from an adult who received the MenACWY meningococcal vaccine as a control. Both conserved end residues are part of each CDR3. A D gene is named only where the DNA matches it firmly. Clone size is not always given. Where it is, it says once, few, many or a class for expanded clones.

clone_size: -; v_call: TRBV2; cdr3_length: 14; d_call: -; j_call: TRBJ2-5; cdr3_aa: CASSEPRSQETQYF; cdr3_nt: TGTGCCAGCAGTGAACCTAGGTCCCAAGAGACCCAGTACTTC
clone_size: -; v_call: TRBV9; cdr3_length: 14; d_call: TRBD2; j_call: TRBJ2-7; cdr3_aa: CASSVLAGSYEQYF; cdr3_nt: TGTGCCAGCAGCGTCCTAGCGGGTTCCTACGAGCAGTACTTC
clone_size: -; v_call: TRBV5-1; cdr3_length: 11; d_call: -; j_call: TRBJ2-7; cdr3_aa: CASSRYYEQYF; cdr3_nt: TGCGCCAGCAGCCGGTACTACGAGCAGTACTTC
clone_size: -; v_call: TRBV5-4; cdr3_length: 17; d_call: TRBD1; j_call: TRBJ1-5; cdr3_aa: CASSFGTGGESNQPQHF; cdr3_nt: TGTGCCAGCAGCTTCGGAACAGGGGGCGAGAGCAATCAGCCCCAGCATTTT
clone_size: -; v_call: TRBV11-3; cdr3_length: 16; d_call: TRBD2; j_call: TRBJ2-1; cdr3_aa: CASSLEGGRAYNEQFF; cdr3_nt: TGTGCCAGCAGCTTAGAGGGCGGGAGGGCCTACAATGAGCAGTTCTTC
clone_size: -; v_call: TRBV11-2; cdr3_length: 18; d_call: TRBD2; j_call: TRBJ2-2; cdr3_aa: CASSRTSGIRFSTGELFF; cdr3_nt: TGTGCCAGCAGCCGGACTAGCGGGATTAGGTTCAGTACCGGGGAGCTGTTTTTT
clone_size: once; v_call: TRBV5-1; cdr3_length: 16; d_call: -; j_call: TRBJ2-2; cdr3_aa: CASSLAPGTNTGELFF; cdr3_nt: TGCGCCAGCAGCTTGGCCCCGGGGACGAACACCGGGGAGCTGTTTTTT
clone_size: few; v_call: TRBV6-1; cdr3_length: 13; d_call: TRBD1; j_call: TRBJ1-5; cdr3_aa: CASSEDRNQPQHF; cdr3_nt: TGTGCCAGCAGTGAGGACAGGAATCAGCCCCAGCATTTT
clone_size: once; v_call: TRBV28; cdr3_length: 19; d_call: TRBD2; j_call: TRBJ2-1; cdr3_aa: CASSLYPPFGAGAYNEQFF; cdr3_nt: TGTGCCAGCAGTTTATACCCCCCCTTCGGGGCGGGAGCCTACAATGAGCAGTTCTTC
clone_size: -; v_call: TRBV28; cdr3_length: 13; d_call: TRBD2; j_call: TRBJ2-4; cdr3_aa: CASSLPAGGVQYF; cdr3_nt: TGTGCCAGCAGTTTGCCGGCGGGAGGGGTTCAGTACTTC
clone_size: -; v_call: TRBV28; cdr3_length: 14; d_call: -; j_call: TRBJ1-5; cdr3_aa: CASRQYWSNQPQHF; cdr3_nt: TGTGCCAGCAGACAATACTGGAGCAATCAGCCCCAGCATTTT
clone_size: -; v_call: TRBV19; cdr3_length: 16; d_call: TRBD1; j_call: TRBJ1-5; cdr3_aa: CASSIRQGRGNQPQHF; cdr3_nt: TGTGCCAGTAGTATTAGACAGGGCAGGGGAAATCAGCCCCAGCATTTT
clone_size: -; v_call: TRBV11-2; cdr3_length: 16; d_call: TRBD2; j_call: TRBJ2-7; cdr3_aa: CASSPTGGADVYEQYF; cdr3_nt: TGTGCCAGCAGCCCGACGGGGGGGGCGGATGTCTACGAGCAGTACTTC
clone_size: -; v_call: TRBV7-9; cdr3_length: 15; d_call: -; j_call: TRBJ2-7; cdr3_aa: CASSLGPTNFYEQYF; cdr3_nt: TGTGCCAGCAGCTTAGGGCCGACAAACTTCTACGAGCAGTACTTC
clone_size: -; v_call: TRBV29-1; cdr3_length: 15; d_call: -; j_call: TRBJ1-4; cdr3_aa: CSVDPRGLWHEKLFF; cdr3_nt: TGCAGCGTTGATCCCCGGGGGCTATGGCATGAAAAACTGTTTTTT
clone_size: -; v_call: TRBV6-5; cdr3_length: 15; d_call: -; j_call: TRBJ2-5; cdr3_aa: CASSLNGASQETQYF; cdr3_nt: TGTGCCAGCAGTTTAAACGGGGCTTCTCAAGAGACCCAGTACTTC
clone_size: -; v_call: TRBV28; cdr3_length: 15; d_call: TRBD1; j_call: TRBJ2-7; cdr3_aa: CASSLRDRDGNEQYF; cdr3_nt: TGTGCCAGCAGTTTAAGGGACAGGGACGGCAACGAGCAGTACTTC
clone_size: -; v_call: TRBV19; cdr3_length: 13; d_call: -; j_call: TRBJ2-5; cdr3_aa: CASSIDNQETQYF; cdr3_nt: TGTGCCAGTAGTATAGACAACCAAGAGACCCAGTACTTC
clone_size: -; v_call: TRBV5-1; cdr3_length: 15; d_call: -; j_call: TRBJ1-2; cdr3_aa: CASSYTGQPGDGYTF; cdr3_nt: TGCGCCAGCAGCTACACCGGACAGCCTGGGGATGGCTACACCTTC
clone_size: once; v_call: TRBV12-3/TRBV12-4; cdr3_length: 13; d_call: -; j_call: TRBJ1-6; cdr3_aa: CASSLGISAPLHF; cdr3_nt: TGTGCCAGCAGTTTAGGGATTAGCGCACCCCTCCACTTT
clone_size: -; v_call: TRBV6-1; cdr3_length: 14; d_call: TRBD1; j_call: TRBJ1-1; cdr3_aa: CASSDIGGTGKAFF; cdr3_nt: TGTGCCAGCAGTGATATAGGGGGGACAGGGAAAGCTTTCTTT
clone_size: -; v_call: TRBV28; cdr3_length: 12; d_call: -; j_call: TRBJ1-5; cdr3_aa: CASSLEGTSQHF; cdr3_nt: TGTGCCAGCAGTTTGGAAGGGACATCCCAGCATTTT
clone_size: -; v_call: TRBV12-3/TRBV12-4; cdr3_length: 13; d_call: TRBD1; j_call: TRBJ2-5; cdr3_aa: CASRRTGQETQYF; cdr3_nt: TGTGCCAGCAGGCGGACAGGGCAAGAGACCCAGTACTTC
clone_size: -; v_call: TRBV12-3/TRBV12-4; cdr3_length: 13; d_call: -; j_call: TRBJ1-4; cdr3_aa: CASTASGGRKLFF; cdr3_nt: TGTGCCAGCACAGCCTCGGGGGGTCGGAAACTGTTTTTT
clone_size: -; v_call: TRBV2; cdr3_length: 13; d_call: TRBD2; j_call: TRBJ2-7; cdr3_aa: CASSGEGEGEQYF; cdr3_nt: TGTGCCAGCAGTGGGGAGGGAGAAGGTGAGCAGTACTTC
clone_size: -; v_call: TRBV12-3/TRBV12-4; cdr3_length: 12; d_call: -; j_call: TRBJ1-3; cdr3_aa: CASRFLVNTIYF; cdr3_nt: TGTGCCAGCAGATTTCTAGTCAACACCATATATTTT
clone_size: -; v_call: TRBV27; cdr3_length: 14; d_call: TRBD1; j_call: TRBJ2-7; cdr3_aa: CASSRTDRDYEQYF; cdr3_nt: TGTGCCAGCAGTCGCACGGACAGGGACTACGAGCAGTACTTC
clone_size: -; v_call: TRBV3-1/TRBV3-2; cdr3_length: 16; d_call: -; j_call: TRBJ1-3; cdr3_aa: CASSHPLGRSGNTIYF; cdr3_nt: TGTGCCAGCAGCCATCCCCTCGGCCGGTCTGGAAACACCATATATTTT
clone_size: -; v_call: TRBV28; cdr3_length: 13; d_call: -; j_call: TRBJ1-2; cdr3_aa: CASSLSGFYGYTF; cdr3_nt: TGTGCCAGCAGTTTATCCGGATTCTATGGCTACACCTTC
clone_size: -; v_call: TRBV2; cdr3_length: 14; d_call: -; j_call: TRBJ1-4; cdr3_aa: CASNTNRAGEKLFF; cdr3_nt: TGTGCCAGCAACACTAACAGGGCTGGGGAAAAACTGTTTTTT
clone_size: -; v_call: TRBV10-3; cdr3_length: 13; d_call: -; j_call: TRBJ2-5; cdr3_aa: CAITGAPSLAQYF; cdr3_nt: TGTGCCATCACAGGCGCCCCCAGTCTGGCCCAGTACTTC
clone_size: -; v_call: TRBV5-1; cdr3_length: 14; d_call: TRBD1; j_call: TRBJ1-5; cdr3_aa: CASSPGQGDQPQHF; cdr3_nt: TGCGCCAGCAGCCCCGGACAGGGAGATCAGCCCCAGCATTTT
clone_size: -; v_call: TRBV6-5; cdr3_length: 14; d_call: TRBD1; j_call: TRBJ1-6; cdr3_aa: CASRLDREPSPLHF; cdr3_nt: TGTGCCAGCAGGCTAGACAGGGAACCCTCACCCCTCCACTTT
clone_size: -; v_call: TRBV3-1/TRBV3-2; cdr3_length: 13; d_call: -; j_call: TRBJ2-1; cdr3_aa: CASSPRTHNEQFF; cdr3_nt: TGTGCCAGCAGCCCCCGGACTCACAATGAGCAGTTCTTC
clone_size: -; v_call: TRBV6-5; cdr3_length: 11; d_call: -; j_call: TRBJ2-1; cdr3_aa: CASSLNNEQFF; cdr3_nt: TGTGCCAGCAGTTTGAACAATGAGCAGTTCTTC
clone_size: -; v_call: TRBV10-3; cdr3_length: 18; d_call: TRBD1; j_call: TRBJ2-3; cdr3_aa: CAISDGGTGGKFTDTQYF; cdr3_nt: TGTGCCATCAGTGACGGAGGGACAGGGGGTAAATTCACAGATACGCAGTATTTT
clone_size: -; v_call: TRBV9; cdr3_length: 13; d_call: TRBD1; j_call: TRBJ1-6; cdr3_aa: CASSGLRGSPLHF; cdr3_nt: TGTGCCAGCAGCGGCCTCAGGGGGTCACCCCTCCACTTT
clone_size: -; v_call: TRBV5-6; cdr3_length: 14; d_call: -; j_call: TRBJ2-7; cdr3_aa: CASSILLEAHEQYF; cdr3_nt: TGTGCCAGCAGCATACTCTTGGAGGCTCACGAGCAGTACTTC
clone_size: -; v_call: TRBV3-1/TRBV3-2; cdr3_length: 13; d_call: -; j_call: TRBJ2-1; cdr3_aa: CASSLARGSGQFF; cdr3_nt: TGTGCCAGCAGCCTGGCGAGGGGCTCGGGGCAGTTCTTC
clone_size: -; v_call: TRBV19; cdr3_length: 15; d_call: TRBD1; j_call: TRBJ1-2; cdr3_aa: CASREPDRGNYGYTF; cdr3_nt: TGTGCCAGTAGGGAACCGGACAGGGGAAACTATGGCTACACCTTC
clone_size: -; v_call: TRBV25-1; cdr3_length: 16; d_call: TRBD2; j_call: TRBJ2-7; cdr3_aa: CASSELGLAGVYEQYF; cdr3_nt: TGTGCCAGCAGTGAATTGGGACTAGCGGGAGTATACGAGCAGTACTTC
clone_size: -; v_call: TRBV25-1; cdr3_length: 11; d_call: -; j_call: TRBJ2-5; cdr3_aa: CASSRSETQYF; cdr3_nt: TGTGCCAGCAGTCGCTCAGAGACCCAGTACTTC
clone_size: once; v_call: TRBV4-1; cdr3_length: 14; d_call: -; j_call: TRBJ2-7; cdr3_aa: CASSKEVSDYEQYF; cdr3_nt: TGCGCCAGCAGCAAAGAAGTATCGGACTACGAGCAGTACTTC